Shown below are 6 T cell receptor beta chains from a single sample sequenced in a study of T cells in Graves' hyperthyroidism and ophthalmopathy. The source material, RNA transcripts, was used to amplify TCR beta CDR3 regions. First-round RT-PCR with HTBI primers amplified the TCR CDR3 region. TCRdb independently ran MiXCR on the multiplex PCR reads; one entry per CDR3 protein. The table has approximately 520,000 distinct CDR3 sequences, 20% to 25% seen once. The specimen was blood. The receptors derive from a man between 18 and 29 years old with Graves' hyperthyroidism.

This clonotype was counted many times. This chain uses TRBV29-1 with TRBJ1-1; D ambiguous. This CDR3 has 12 residues. With 6 bases removed from V and 6 bases from J, the gap between germline ends came to 14 bases. Germline CDR1 reads SQVTM; CDR2 reads ANQGSEA. CDR3 loop: CSVRWNVAEAFF. The CDR3 coding sequence is TGCAGCGTGAGGTGGAATGTTGCTGAAGCTTTCTTT.

This clonotype was counted ten times or more. This chain connects TRBV28 to TRBJ1-2, with D possibly TRBD1 on 5 matching bases. V lost 4 bases and J lost 8, with 17 bases in between. Looked up from germline, CDR1 is MDHEN and CDR2 is SYDVKM. The CDR3 is made up of 14 amino acids. CDR3 loop: CASSWTRSPGGYTF. The CDR3 region has the DNA TGTGCCAGCAGTTGGACACGGTCCCCGGGCGGCTACACCTTC.

This clonotype was recorded many times. The chain couples TRBV12-3 or TRBV12-4 to TRBJ2-5, with D tentatively TRBD1 (6 bases). The CDR3 consists of 15 residues. V was trimmed by 4 bases and J by 4 bases, leaving 16 bases between them. The CDR3 bases are TGTGCCAGCAGTTCTACCGGGACAAACCGAGAGACCCAGTACTTC. This codes for CASSSTGTNRETQYF.

This clonotype was seen more than once but under ten times. The rearrangement uses TRBV6-1 and TRBJ2-7; weak D call: TRBD2 (7 bases). The germline V gene has CDR1 MNHNS and CDR2 SASEGT. V was trimmed by 8 bases and J by 0 bases, leaving 26 bases between them. The CDR3 covers 18 residues. The chain's CDR3 is CASSPLTGGEGISYEQYF. CDR3 bases: TGTGCCAGCTCACCACTGACGGGGGGCGAGGGTATCTCCTACGAGCAGTACTTC.

The chain has TRBV4-2 and TRBJ2-7; D is perhaps TRBD1 (5 bases). V shed 4 bases and J shed 6 bases, with 10 bases lying between them. The CDR3 has 12 residues. Per the germline V gene, CDR1 is LGHNA and CDR2 is YNFKEQ. CDR3 in amino acids: CASSRSQGEQYF. The CDR3 coding sequence is TGTGCCAGCAGCCGATCCCAGGGCGAGCAGTACTTC.

The genes are TRBV24-1 and TRBJ2-4, with 8 bases that match TRBD1. Trimming cost V 3 bases and J 8 bases; bases outside gene matches: 5. The length of the CDR3 is 14 residues. The germline V gene has CDR1 KGHDR and CDR2 SFDVKD. CDR3 in amino acids: CATSDRTGSDIQYF. The CDR3 DNA follows: TGTGCCACCAGTGATCGGACAGGGTCGGACATTCAGTACTTC.